The 10 T cell receptor beta chains presented below share a single source sample, sequenced in a study of cytomegalovirus exposure and HLA in healthy donors. TCRdb keeps only in-frame clones here, not all; method: immunoSEQ multiplex PCR. Of 200,000 to 300,000 clones listed, about 92% are singletons. Sequencing input: PBMCs. These receptors were obtained from a woman under 40 in good health and CMV-seronegative.

The J gene is TRBJ2-7, the V gene TRBV27; tentatively, D is TRBD1 or TRBD2 (5 bases each). In germline, CDR1 is MNHEY, CDR2 SMNVEV (reference sequence). Trimming took off 5 bases at V and 7 bases at J, with 15 bases between the two ends. CDR3 length: 13 residues. CDR3 amino acids: CASSPGTPVEQYF. The CDR3 bases are TGTGCCAGCAGTCCCGGGACCCCGGTAGAGCAGTACTTC.

This chain connects TRBV4-2 to TRBJ2-3; the match to TRBD2 covers 12 bases. The length of the CDR3 is 15 residues. From germline, CDR1 is LGHNA and CDR2 YNFKEQ. J lost 8 bases, V lost 1 base, and 4 bases had no gene match. CDR3 nucleotides: TGTGCCAGCAGCCAAGTGGCTAGCGGGAGGGGTACGCAGTATTTT. This translates into CASSQVASGRGTQYF.

The CDR3: CASSAGTGSFNYGYTF. The CDR3 DNA follows: TGTGCCAGCAGTGCGGGGACAGGGAGTTTCAACTATGGCTACACCTTC. This rearrangement joins TRBV6-1 to TRBJ1-2; 9 nucleotides agree with TRBD1. V was pared by 4 bases and J by 2 bases, with 8 bases of the junction left unmatched. This CDR3 has 16 residues. Germline V gene data show CDR1 as MNHNS and CDR2 as SASEGT.

The chain's CDR3 is CASSLGGQGSEQFF. The DNA for the CDR3 is TGTGCCAGCAGCTTGGGTGGACAGGGGAGTGAGCAGTTCTTC. The chain recombines TRBV7-9 with TRBJ2-1, with 9 nucleotides matching TRBD1. CDR3 length equals 14 residues. The germline CDR1 and CDR2 sequences are SEHNR and FQNEAQ (reference sequence). The V and J ends lost 3 bases and 9 bases, in that order; junction bases with no gene match: 6.

This chain connects TRBV11-3 to TRBJ2-7, with D tentatively TRBD1 (5 bases). V shed 4 bases and J shed 7 bases, with 17 bases lying between them. The CDR3 runs to 14 residues. CDR1 is SGHNT and CDR2 is YENEEA in the germline V gene. CDR3 in amino acids: CASSSAGLQGEQYF. The CDR3 nucleotides read TGTGCCAGCAGCTCGGCTGGGTTGCAGGGAGAGCAGTACTTC.

The V call is TRBV28, the J call TRBJ2-7; D is unresolved. Trimming took off 8 bases at V and 4 bases at J, with 6 bases between the two ends. This CDR3 region has 10 residues. Germline V CDR1 and CDR2: MDHEN, SYDVKM. The CDR3 coding sequence is TGTGCCAGCGGTGATTACGAGCAGTACTTC. It translates to CASGDYEQYF.

The chain is built from TRBV27 and TRBJ2-1, with TRBD2 matching over 9 bases. Germline assignment: CDR1 MNHEY and CDR2 SMNVEV (reference sequence). This CDR3 has 13 residues. The junction had 3 bases not matched to a gene; V was cut back by 6 bases and J by 6 bases. CDR3 DNA sequence: TGTGCCAGCAGCGATAGCGGGAGCAATGAGCAGTTCTTC. Protein: CASSDSGSNEQFF.

The gene calls are TRBV7-9 and TRBJ2-7; D call uncertain. CDR3 size: 16 residues. V was trimmed by 5 bases and J by 1 base, leaving 18 bases between them. Per the germline V gene, CDR1 is SEHNR and CDR2 is FQNEAQ (reference sequence). The CDR3 sequence: CASSRQVSGKSYEQYF. The CDR3 region has the DNA TGTGCCAGCAGCCGCCAAGTTTCAGGAAAATCCTACGAGCAGTACTTC.

V is TRBV4-3 and J is TRBJ2-1; 9 bases fit TRBD1. From germline, CDR1 is LGHNA and CDR2 YSLEER. This CDR3 region has 18 residues. Unmatched junction bases numbered 10, after V lost 0 bases and J lost 4 bases. The CDR3 spells CASSQDHGGTGRYNEQFF. In DNA form, the CDR3 reads TGCGCCAGCAGCCAAGATCATGGTGGGACAGGGCGATACAATGAGCAGTTCTTC.

The chain couples TRBV28 to TRBJ2-1, with D possibly being TRBD1 or TRBD2 (5 bases each). The V end lost 3 bases, the J end lost 6 bases, and 18 bases lay between the germline ends. This CDR3 comprises 16 residues. CDR1 is MDHEN and CDR2 is SYDVKM in the germline V gene. The CDR3 loop reads CASSFHRDLVPNEQFF. The CDR3 coding sequence is TGTGCCAGCAGTTTTCACCGGGACCTGGTGCCCAATGAGCAGTTCTTC. Combining the CDR3 with reference TRBV28 and TRBJ2-1 gives the whole variable domain DVKVTQSSRYLVKRTGEKVFLECVQDMDHENMFWYRQDPGLGLRLIYFSYDVKMKEKGDIPEGYSVSREKKERFSLILESASTNQTSMYLCASSFHRDLVPNEQFFGPGTRLTVL.